Following are 3 T cell receptor beta chains from one sample sequenced in a study of T-cell memory formation after mild COVID-19 (dated by TCRdb to the early 2020s). The library relied on 5' RACE. Instrument on record: Illumina NovaSeq 6000. TCRdb trimmed public reads at Q25 via fastp, called clones via MiXCR and kept in-frame beta chains. CDR3 protein sequences are deduplicated, and each keeps its most common genes and DNA. This sample comprises roughly 100,000 distinct CDR3 sequences, roughly 16% of them detected only once. The ten largest account for roughly two fifths of the sample. Material: PBMCs or a T cell subset sorted from them (not recorded which). Receptor source: a man aged 18 to 30 who had mild COVID-19 (a few samples of this study predate the infection). The sample titles of this study are shuffled in the database, so cell type and time point are left out; the donor was told from shared clones.

This clonotype was observed a handful of times. The chain combines TRBV4-3 with TRBJ1-2, with TRBD1 identical over 9 bases. The germline gives CDR1 LGHNA, CDR2 YSLEER. The CDR3 totals 16 residues. With 5 bases clipped from V and 6 bases from J, the junction kept 13 bases outside the gene matches. The CDR3 bases are TGCGCCAGCAGCAAAAGCATGGGACAGGGAGTGGATGGCTACACCTTC. Protein sequence: CASSKSMGQGVDGYTF.

This clonotype has at least ten counts. The gene calls are TRBV4-1 and TRBJ2-5; D is unresolved. The germline gives CDR1 MGHRA, CDR2 YSYEKL. The CDR3 extends over 14 amino acids. Trimming cost V 0 bases and J 4 bases, with 9 bases left between them. The CDR3 DNA reads as TGCGCCAGCAGCCAAGATCTAACACGAGAGACCCAGTACTTC. It codes for CASSQDLTRETQYF.

This clonotype has just one count. The gene calls are TRBV2 and TRBJ1-1; a possible D gene is TRBD1 (6 bases). V lost 4 bases and J 0 bases, leaving 15 bases between the germline ends. Looked up from germline, CDR1 is SNHLY and CDR2 is FYNNEI. The CDR3 contains 16 residues. CDR3 region: CASSGGGQGVNTEAFF. The CDR3 DNA reads as TGTGCCAGCAGTGGTGGGGGGCAGGGAGTGAACACTGAAGCTTTCTTT.